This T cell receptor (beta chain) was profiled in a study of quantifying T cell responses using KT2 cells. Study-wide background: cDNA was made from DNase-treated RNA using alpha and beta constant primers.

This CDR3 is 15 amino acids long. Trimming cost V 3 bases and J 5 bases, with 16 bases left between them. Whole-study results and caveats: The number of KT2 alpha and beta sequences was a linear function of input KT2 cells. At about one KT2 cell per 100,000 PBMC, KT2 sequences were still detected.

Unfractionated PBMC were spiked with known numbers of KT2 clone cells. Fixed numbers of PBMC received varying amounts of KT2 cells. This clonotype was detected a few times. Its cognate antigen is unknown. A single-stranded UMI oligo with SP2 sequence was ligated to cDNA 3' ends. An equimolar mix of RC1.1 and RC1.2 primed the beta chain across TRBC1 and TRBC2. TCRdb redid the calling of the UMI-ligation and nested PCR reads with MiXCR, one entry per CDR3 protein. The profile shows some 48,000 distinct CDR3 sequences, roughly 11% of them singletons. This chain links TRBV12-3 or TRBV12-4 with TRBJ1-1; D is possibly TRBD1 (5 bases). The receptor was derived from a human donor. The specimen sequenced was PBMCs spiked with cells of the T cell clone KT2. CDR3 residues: CASSFSLAGLTEAFF. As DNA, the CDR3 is TGTGCCAGCAGTTTTTCTTTGGCAGGGTTGACTGAAGCTTTCTTT.